The 30 T cell receptor beta chains listed next were all sequenced from one sample in a study of blood T cell repertoires in COVID-19. Clones were read by immunoSEQ multiplex PCR, and TCRdb kept only the in-frame ones, dropping some. The sample records 150,000 to 200,000 clones, around 83% being singletons. Material for sequencing was peripheral blood. The origin of the receptors is a man aged 40-55 years with acute or convalescent COVID-19.

This rearrangement joins TRBV19 to TRBJ1-1, with D tentatively TRBD1 (5 bases). The V gene lost 4 bases and the J gene lost 6 bases, with 15 bases spanning the gap. CDR1 and CDR2 (germline): LNHDA, SQIVND (reference sequence). The CDR3 contains 14 residues. CDR3 sequence (DNA): TGTGCCAGTAGTAGCCCGCGCGGGGCTCCTGAAGCTTTCTTT. Its translation is CASSSPRGAPEAFF.

The chain combines TRBV6-5 with TRBJ1-1, with 9 bases lining up with TRBD1. CDR3 length equals 15 residues. CDR1 and CDR2 from the germline V gene are MNHEY and SVGAGI. Germline trimming cut 6 bases from V and 4 bases from J; bases unmatched to any gene: 9. CDR3 in amino acids: CASRQQTGGITEAFF. For the CDR3, the DNA is TGTGCCAGCAGGCAACAGACAGGGGGGATCACTGAAGCTTTCTTT.

In this sample, this clone turned up once. CDR3 coding DNA: TGTGCCAGCACCGGACAGGGACTCGGCGAGCAGTACTTC. Its protein product is CASTGQGLGEQYF. The chain recombines TRBV18 with TRBJ2-7; TRBD1 matches at 8 bases. The germline gives CDR1 KGHSH, CDR2 LQKENI. V lost 8 bases, J lost 6 bases, and 9 bases stayed unmatched. The CDR3 length is 13 residues. The entire variable domain, with the rest obtained from reference TRBV18 and TRBJ2-7, is as follows: NAGVMQNPRHLVRRRGQEARLRCSPMKGHSHVYWYRQLPEEGLKFMVYLQKENIIDESGMPKERFSAEFPKEGPSILRIQQVVRGDSAAYFCASTGQGLGEQYFGPGTRLTVT.

The gene calls are TRBV27 and TRBJ1-6; the match to TRBD1 covers 7 bases. Germline CDR1 MNHEY, CDR2 SMNVEV (reference sequence). V lost 4 bases and J lost 0; bases outside the gene matches: 3. This CDR3 contains 16 residues. In nucleotides, the CDR3 is TGTGCCAGCAGTTCCGGGACAGCCTCCTATAATTCACCCCTCCACTTT. It specifies CASSSGTASYNSPLHF.

The chain employs TRBV6-1 and TRBJ2-2; 7 bases are shared with TRBD2. The CDR3 has 14 amino acids. The V and J ends lost 2 bases and 8 bases, in that order; junction bases with no gene match: 5. Per germline, CDR1 MNHNS and CDR2 SASEGT. CDR3 nucleotides: TGTGCCAGCAGTGAAAGGGAGGGGAGAGGGGAGCTGTTTTTT. Protein: CASSEREGRGELFF.

The chain recombines TRBV5-4 with TRBJ2-7, with D perhaps TRBD1 (7 bases). Trimming cost V 4 bases and J 0 bases, with 14 bases left between them. Germline V gene lookup returns CDR1 SGHNT and CDR2 YYREEE (reference sequence). CDR3 length: 15 amino acids. For the CDR3, the DNA is TGTGCCAGCAGCCCAGAGCAGGGGGGCTCCTACGAGCAGTACTTC. This translates into CASSPEQGGSYEQYF.

The chain uses TRBV28 and TRBJ1-4; 11 bases line up with TRBD1. The germline V gene encodes CDR1 MDHEN and CDR2 SYDVKM. Germline trimming cut 8 bases from V and 8 bases from J; bases unmatched to any gene: 22. CDR3 size: 19 residues. CDR3 coding DNA: TGTGCCAGCCAACACGCCGGGACAGGGGGACCCGTAGGAAGAGAAAAACTGTTTTTT. Protein: CASQHAGTGGPVGREKLFF.

The chain links TRBV6-5 to TRBJ2-3; TRBD1 matches at 8 bases. Germline V lookup: CDR1 MNHEY, CDR2 SVGAGI. The V segment lost 2 bases and the J segment 4 bases; nucleotides outside the gene matches: 8. This CDR3 comprises 16 residues. The CDR3 nucleotides are TGTGCCAGCAGTTACACTGGACAGGGAATGTCAGATACGCAGTATTTT. It encodes CASSYTGQGMSDTQYF.

The chain carries TRBV4-3 and TRBJ2-2, with D possibly TRBD2 on 6 matching bases. There are 13 residues in the CDR3. Germline V gene lookup returns CDR1 LGHNA and CDR2 YSLEER. Trimming left V 4 bases short and J 6 bases short, with 9 bases between. CDR3 sequence reads: CASSPGGPGELFF. The CDR3, as DNA: TGCGCCAGCAGCCCCGGGGGTCCCGGGGAGCTGTTTTTT.

The chain employs TRBV7-6 and TRBJ2-5, with TRBD2 identical over 7 bases. Germline V gene sequence: CDR1 SGHVS, CDR2 FNYEAQ. The CDR3 is 16 amino acids. J gave up 1 base and V 5 bases, and 10 bases lay outside the gene matches. CDR3 bases: TGTGCCAGCAGCCCCGACCTGGCTAGCGGCCAAGAGACCCAGTACTTC. As protein: CASSPDLASGQETQYF.

This clone was detected once. This chain joins TRBV5-1 and TRBJ2-2; D is undetermined. V lost 0 bases and J 2 bases, leaving 8 bases between the germline ends. This CDR3 is 15 amino acids long. Germline assignment: CDR1 SGHRS and CDR2 YFSETQ. DNA for the CDR3: TGCGCCAGCAGCTTGGGAGGCACCAACACCGGGGAGCTGTTTTTT. Translated: CASSLGGTNTGELFF.

The chain carries TRBV2 and TRBJ1-2, with 7 positions matching TRBD1. The V gene end was trimmed by 5 bases and the J gene end by 1 base; junction bases not matched to a gene: 4. The CDR3 sequence is 14 residues long. The V gene's germline CDR1 is SNHLY and CDR2 FYNNEI. This CDR3 is CASSTGTVNYGYTF. CDR3 in DNA: TGTGCCAGCAGTACCGGGACAGTTAACTATGGCTACACCTTC.

CDR3 nucleotide sequence: TGTGCCAGCAGTTTCTCTAGCGGGGGTTTGGAGACCCAGTACTTC. As protein: CASSFSSGGLETQYF. V and J are TRBV27 and TRBJ2-5, with 10 bases fitting TRBD2. J lost 5 bases, V lost 3 bases, and 6 bases had no gene match. The CDR3 is 15 residues long. Per germline, CDR1 MNHEY and CDR2 SMNVEV (reference sequence).

This chain links TRBV10-1 with TRBJ2-2; D is perhaps TRBD2 (5 bases). Between the trimmed V and J ends, which lost 2 bases and 4 bases, there was a span of 11 bases. From germline, CDR1 is WNHNN and CDR2 SYGVQD (reference sequence). This CDR3 has 15 amino acids. CDR3 in DNA: TGCGCCAGCAGTGAGAACGGGGTAGCCACCGGGGAGCTGTTTTTT. Translating gives CASSENGVATGELFF.

As for this clone: Other DNA sequences within the sample encode an identical CDR3. V and J are TRBV11-2 and TRBJ2-1; TRBD2 matches at 8 bases. The germline gives CDR1 SGHAT, CDR2 FQNNGV. With 3 bases clipped from V and 4 bases from J, the junction kept 2 bases outside the gene matches. CDR3 size: 14 residues. The CDR3 loop is CASSFSGGYNEQFF. DNA for the CDR3: TGTGCCAGCAGCTTCAGCGGGGGTTACAATGAGCAGTTCTTC.

This rearrangement joins TRBV19 to TRBJ1-5; 11 bases map to TRBD1. CDR1 is LNHDA, CDR2 SQIVND, per germline (reference sequence). CDR3 length equals 24 residues. Trimming at V came to 3 bases and at J to 0 bases, leaving 25 bases not matched to a gene. The CDR3 region has the DNA TGTGCCAGTAGTATTCCCAATACCGGGACAGGGGGGAGAGGAGGTCTGTATAGCAATCAGCCCCAGCATTTT. Translated, it gives CASSIPNTGTGGRGGLYSNQPQHF.

This chain uses TRBV30 with TRBJ1-5, with 7 positions matching TRBD1. Germline V gene lookup returns CDR1 GTSNPN and CDR2 SVGIG (reference sequence). J gave up 3 bases and V 2 bases, and 4 bases lay outside the gene matches. The CDR3 is 14 residues long. CDR3 sequence: CAWSTGTVNQPQHF. CDR3 coding DNA: TGTGCCTGGAGTACAGGGACAGTCAATCAGCCCCAGCATTTT.

This chain uses TRBV11-2 with TRBJ1-1; TRBD1 might be the D (5 bases). In germline, CDR1 is SGHAT, CDR2 FQNNGV. The CDR3 contains 15 residues. V was trimmed by 5 bases and J by 1 base, leaving 14 bases between them. The CDR3 spells CASSPIRGKNTEAFF. The CDR3 DNA sequence: TGTGCCAGCAGCCCCATCCGGGGGAAGAACACTGAAGCTTTCTTT.

The CDR3 DNA follows: TGTGCCAGCGGACTTTCGAGCTCTGGAAACACCATATATTTT. Encoded protein: CASGLSSSGNTIYF. The V call is TRBV28, the J call TRBJ1-3; the D is unclear. V was clipped by 8 bases and J by 0 bases, with 11 bases between them. Germline CDR1 reads MDHEN; CDR2 reads SYDVKM. The CDR3 totals 14 residues.

The gene calls are TRBV10-2 and TRBJ2-3; 14 bases map to TRBD2. The ends lost 0 bases at V and 14 bases at J; junction bases unmatched: 7. The CDR3 sequence is 15 residues long. Germline CDR1 reads WSHSY; CDR2 reads SAAADI. The CDR3 DNA sequence: TGCGCCAGCAGTGAGTCGAGACTAGCGGGGGGGGAGGGGTATTTT. Residues: CASSESRLAGGEGYF.

The chain joins TRBV6-2 or TRBV6-3 to TRBJ2-2; 15 bases fit TRBD2. The junction had 2 bases not matched to a gene; V was cut back by 6 bases and J by 6 bases. The germline gives CDR1 MNHEY, CDR2 SVGEGT. This CDR3 spans 15 amino acids. The CDR3 is CASSRTSGGAGELFF. The CDR3 DNA reads as TGTGCCAGCAGCCGGACTAGCGGGGGGGCCGGGGAGCTGTTTTTT.

The chain has TRBV4-3 and TRBJ2-7; no firm D call. In germline, CDR1 is LGHNA, CDR2 YSLEER. Trimming stripped 0 bases from V and 3 bases from J, with 9 bases between. The CDR3 extends over 14 amino acids. The CDR3 DNA is TGCGCCAGCAGCCAAGATGCGAACTACTACGAGCAGTACTTC. This encodes CASSQDANYYEQYF.

The chain employs TRBV15 and TRBJ1-2, with D maybe TRBD1 (6 bases). CDR1 LNHNV and CDR2 YYDKDF come from the germline V gene (reference sequence). With 4 bases removed from V and 8 bases from J, the gap between germline ends came to 11 bases. The length of the CDR3 is 12 residues. CDR3 DNA: TGTGCCACCAGCACTAACAGGGTAGGCTACACCTTC. Encoded protein: CATSTNRVGYTF.

The chain joins TRBV5-4 to TRBJ2-1; the match to TRBD2 covers 11 bases. The CDR3 spans 17 residues. The V gene's germline CDR1 is SGHNT and CDR2 YYREEE (reference sequence). Unmatched junction bases numbered 6, after V lost 3 bases and J lost 1 base. CDR3 in DNA: TGTGCCAGCAGCTATTCAACTAGCGGGGGTTCCTACAATGAGCAGTTCTTC. Residues: CASSYSTSGGSYNEQFF.

V and J are TRBV21-1 and TRBJ2-3; the table's D call TRBD2 went unverified against the DNA. TRBV21-1 is a listed pseudogene. The CDR3 is made up of 18 amino acids. In DNA, the CDR3 is TGTGCCAGCAGCAAAGAATTGGCGCCGGGGACTAGCACAGATACGCAGTATTTT. It is translated as CASSKELAPGTSTDTQYF.

This clone was seen only once. This sequence joins TRBV2 and TRBJ2-1, with 7 bases fitting TRBD2. V shed 6 bases and J 8 bases; nucleotides not matched to a gene: 4. CDR3 length: 12 residues. The germline V gene encodes CDR1 SNHLY and CDR2 FYNNEI. The CDR3 region is CASRGGLHEQFF. Written as DNA, the CDR3 is TGTGCCAGCAGGGGAGGGCTTCATGAGCAGTTCTTC.

This chain joins TRBV20-1 and TRBJ1-1; no firm D call. V lost 6 bases and J 12 bases, leaving 17 bases between the germline ends. The length of the CDR3 is 11 residues. From germline, CDR1 is DFQATT and CDR2 SNEGSKA (reference sequence). CDR3 protein: CSAMGGNRPFF. The CDR3 DNA follows: TGCAGTGCCATGGGCGGGAACCGGCCTTTCTTT.

The chain carries TRBV5-1 and TRBJ1-1; tentative D call: TRBD1 (5 bases). CDR3 length equals 13 residues. Germline CDR1 and CDR2: SGHRS and YFSETQ. V was shortened by 2 bases and J by 11 bases, with 16 bases between the two germline ends. CDR3 sequence reads: CASSLAQGQVAFF. The CDR3 DNA reads as TGCGCCAGCAGCTTAGCCCAGGGTCAGGTCGCTTTCTTT.

The genes are TRBV2 and TRBJ1-5; tentatively, D is TRBD1 (6 bases). The CDR3 has 14 amino acids. The V end was cut by 6 bases, the J end by 5 bases, with 14 bases between. Germline values: CDR1 SNHLY, CDR2 FYNNEI. The CDR3 reads CASSPLGAYQPQHF. The DNA for the CDR3 is TGTGCCAGCAGCCCCCTGGGGGCCTATCAGCCCCAGCATTTT.

This rearrangement joins TRBV9 to TRBJ1-2, with D tentatively TRBD1 (5 bases). CDR3 length equals 14 residues. CDR1 and CDR2 (germline): SGDLS, YYNGEE. V lost 0 bases and J 5 bases, leaving 11 bases between the germline ends. In nucleotides, the CDR3 is TGTGCCAGCAGCGTAGGGGGCCAGATTTATGGCTACACCTTC. Translated, it gives CASSVGGQIYGYTF.